The next 9 T cell receptor beta chains were all read from a single sample in a study of T cells after yellow fever vaccination. TCRdb re-called the 5' RACE reads through MiXCR, storing one row per CDR3 protein. The repertoire consists of more than 300,000 distinct CDR3 sequences, with approximately 7% occurring once and the leading ten covering roughly a sixth. The specimen comprised PBMCs, sampled approximately 47 days after the first yellow fever vaccination. These receptor sequences come from a man younger than 35 who received the YFV17D yellow fever vaccine.

This clonotype was seen a few times. The genes are TRBV23-1 and TRBJ2-3, with 9 bases identical to TRBD2. TRBV23-1 counts as an open reading frame of uncertain function. V was pared by 11 bases and J by 0 bases, with 12 bases of the junction left unmatched. The CDR3 runs 16 residues. The CDR3 sequence: CAERAGGYISTDTQYF. DNA of the CDR3: TGCGCCGAGAGAGCGGGGGGATACATTAGCACAGATACGCAGTATTTT.

This clonotype was counted ten times or more. The J gene is TRBJ2-3, the V gene TRBV7-8; D is unresolved. The CDR3 consists of 16 residues. Trimming took 5 bases from V and 2 from J, leaving 17 bases between them. Germline assignment: CDR1 SGHVS and CDR2 FQNEAQ. The CDR3: CASSPRMGMNTDTQYF. The CDR3 region has the DNA TGTGCCAGCAGCCCCCGAATGGGGATGAACACAGATACGCAGTATTTT.

The rearrangement joins TRBV20-1 to TRBJ2-3, with a tentative D call TRBD2 (6 bases). This CDR3 is 13 amino acids long. Trimming shortened V by 8 bases and J by 3 bases, and 15 bases separated the two germline ends. Germline assignment: CDR1 DFQATT and CDR2 SNEGSKA (reference sequence). The CDR3 spells CSPRERVTDTQYF. CDR3 DNA sequence: TGCAGTCCGAGGGAGCGGGTTACAGATACGCAGTATTTT.

The genes are TRBV12-3 or TRBV12-4 and TRBJ1-2; D not certain. The length of the CDR3 is 13 residues. Trimming left V 5 bases short and J 4 bases short, with 11 bases between. DNA for the CDR3: TGTGCCAGCAGTATACGGAGAGCCTATGGCTACACCTTC. It yields the protein CASSIRRAYGYTF.

The chain couples TRBV19 to TRBJ1-1; D is unresolved. The germline V gene encodes CDR1 LNHDA and CDR2 SQIVND (reference sequence). The CDR3 consists of 15 residues. V lost 7 bases and J 4 bases, leaving 19 bases between the germline ends. CDR3 in amino acids: CASTPSLWSPTEAFF. CDR3 nucleotides: TGTGCCAGTACCCCCTCGCTGTGGTCCCCCACTGAAGCTTTCTTT.

At least ten counts were recorded for this clonotype. The rearrangement uses TRBV12-3 or TRBV12-4 and TRBJ2-1; a weak D match, TRBD2 (7 bases). V lost 8 bases and J 4 bases, leaving 21 bases between the germline ends. The CDR3 runs 16 residues. CDR3 amino acids: CASWRGGLRGYNEQFF. The CDR3 DNA reads as TGTGCCAGCTGGAGGGGGGGTTTGCGGGGGTACAATGAGCAGTTCTTC.

This clonotype has a count of ten or more. V gene TRBV29-1 combines with J gene TRBJ2-3; 10 bases line up with TRBD2. V shed 2 bases, J shed 5 bases, and the junction held 4 bases outside the gene matches. The CDR3 length is 14 residues. Germline lookup yields CDR1 SQVTM and CDR2 ANQGSEA. Here the CDR3 reads CSVELAGAGDTQYF. The CDR3 nucleotides read TGCAGCGTTGAACTAGCGGGGGCAGGAGATACGCAGTATTTT.

The table lists this clonotype with a few counts. This chain joins TRBV7-8 and TRBJ2-5, with no clear D. This CDR3 has 13 residues. Trimming pared 3 bases from V and 1 base from J, leaving 6 bases between. Germline CDR1 and CDR2: SGHVS and FQNEAQ. CDR3 DNA sequence: TGTGCCAGCAGCTTCGACCCCCAAGAGACCCAGTACTTC. The encoded protein is CASSFDPQETQYF.

In its sample, this clonotype was seen many times. The chain joins TRBV5-1 to TRBJ2-4, with D possibly matching TRBD1 (5 bases). This CDR3 has 15 amino acids. Germline V gene lookup returns CDR1 SGHRS and CDR2 YFSETQ. The V and J ends lost 1 base and 2 bases respectively, with 10 bases between them. CDR3 nucleotide sequence: TGCGCCAGCAGCTTGTCCGGACAATCCAAAAACATTCAGTACTTC. Residues: CASSLSGQSKNIQYF.